This TCR beta chain was sequenced in a study of T cells in Graves' hyperthyroidism and ophthalmopathy (dated by TCRdb to about 2019). Regarding the study in general: Peripheral blood was collected at initial diagnosis, before any treatment. TCR V-J signatures able to tell the groups apart were searched for in a discovery cohort of 90 to 100 patients, of whom 40 to 45 had Graves' ophthalmopathy and around 58 had stable Graves' hyperthyroidism. An independent validation cohort of under 20 hyperthyroidism patients and approximately 16 patients who later progressed to ophthalmopathy tested prospective prediction of ophthalmopathy. The roughly 100 discovery patients were randomly divided into training and test sets at a 7:3 ratio. In six Graves' hyperthyroidism patients, the study also compared T-cell repertoires from thyroid tissue with T-cell repertoires from blood. After sampling, hyperthyroidism patients received methimazole starting at 30 mg daily, and ophthalmopathy patients received high-dose intravenous methylprednisolone. The paper describes TCR Vbeta CDR3 sequencing of 135 peripheral blood samples, made up of some 40 ophthalmopathy patients, approximately 73 hyperthyroidism patients and 17 progressor patients. The research as a whole found: During validation, the model predicted progression to ophthalmopathy a median of around 7 months ahead of onset, with 70.59% sensitivity and around 72% specificity. A 13 V-J signature model separated ophthalmopathy from stable hyperthyroidism, with over 85% sensitivity and roughly 82% specificity in cross-validation and 80%/75% in testing. No statistical method was used to set the sample size in advance, and investigators knew the group allocation. Most expanded thyroid clonotypes (frequency above 0.001) were also found in blood, which suggests that blood repertoires may mirror thyroid immune responses.

This clonotype has a count of ten or more. Its binding antigen is unknown. Base qualities are not provided; no much larger clone lies one nucleotide away. Ophthalmopathy patients had moderately to severely active disease, Clinical Activity Score of at least 3, NOSPECS grade of at least 4, and duration under 3 months. The study excluded patients with uncontrolled infections, other autoimmune diseases, pregnancy or lactation. Diagnoses were established on the basis of clinical symptoms, serum thyroxine and TRAb, thyroid ultrasound, and orbital computed tomography. PBMCs were isolated from about 9.1 ml of fresh peripheral blood by Ficoll-Paque density gradient centrifugation. Total RNA was extracted using Trizol reagent, and RNA quality was assessed on an Agilent 2100 Bioanalyzer. Amplification of TCR beta CDR3 regions was carried out from RNA transcripts. The TCR CDR3 was subjected to a first round of RT-PCR using the HTBI primer set and the Qiagen OneStep RT-PCR kit. Libraries were constructed in a second round of multiplex PCR, after which size selection and purification were performed. The libraries were sequenced on an Illumina HiSeq2000 using paired-end 100 bp reads. The original methods were these. Raw data were processed with SOAPnuke, discarding reads with adapters, uncalled bases, mean Phred below 15, or no exact constant-primer or identifier match. COPE v1.2.5 was used to merge high-quality paired reads, and clonotypes were defined as unique nucleotide sequences. MiTCR v1.1 was used to align the clonotypes against IMGT TRBV, TRBD and TRBJ reference segments. Analysis was restricted to V-J combinations with a frequency above 0.0001, which covered roughly 99% of repertoires. A TCS score was defined as the ratio between F50 (clonal expansion) and ExV (chaos), using BLOSUM62-based TCRdist between CDR3 peptides within each V-J. Welch's t-statistics and random forest reduced roughly 500 V-J features to roughly 13, which were used in a naive Bayes classifier (R e1071). TCRdb reworked the public reads: Q25 trimming with fastp, MiXCR clone assembly, productive beta chains retained. Identical CDR3 proteins give one entry, which carries the most common genes and DNA. Clone size and V and J calls follow TCRdb, not the original study. This sample has a few hundred thousand distinct CDR3 sequences in its table, and roughly 18% of those were observed once. 40% of the sample is held by the ten biggest clonotypes.

Counted from cysteine to phenylalanine, this CDR3 has 14 amino acids. CDR3 DNA only is kept here, 42 bases in frame from base 1. V is reduced by 2 bases and J by 0 bases, leaving a spacing of 8 bases between them. Taken from the germline V gene, the CDR1 and CDR2 loops are SNHLY and FYNNEI. The chain uses TRBV2 and TRBJ2-7, with the D gene uncertain. This TCR came from a man aged 18 to 30 with Graves' ophthalmopathy. Source material: blood. DNA sequence: TGTGCCAGCAGTGAACGACCCACCTCCTACGAGCAGTACTTC. It specifies CASSERPTSYEQYF.